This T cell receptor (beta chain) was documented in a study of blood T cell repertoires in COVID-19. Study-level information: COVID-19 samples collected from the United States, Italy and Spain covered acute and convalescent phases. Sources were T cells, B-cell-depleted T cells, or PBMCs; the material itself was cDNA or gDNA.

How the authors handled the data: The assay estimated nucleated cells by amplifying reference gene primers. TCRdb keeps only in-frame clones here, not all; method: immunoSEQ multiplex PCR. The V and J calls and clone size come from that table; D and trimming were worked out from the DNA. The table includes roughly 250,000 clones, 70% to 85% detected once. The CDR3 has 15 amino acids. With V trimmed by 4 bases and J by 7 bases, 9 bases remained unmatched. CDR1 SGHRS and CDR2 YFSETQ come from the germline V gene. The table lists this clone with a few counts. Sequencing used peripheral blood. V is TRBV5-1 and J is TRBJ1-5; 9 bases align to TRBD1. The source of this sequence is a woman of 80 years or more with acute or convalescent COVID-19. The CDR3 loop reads CASSPQGTGPQPQHF. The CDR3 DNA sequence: TGCGCCAGCAGCCCACAAGGGACAGGGCCACAGCCCCAGCATTTT.